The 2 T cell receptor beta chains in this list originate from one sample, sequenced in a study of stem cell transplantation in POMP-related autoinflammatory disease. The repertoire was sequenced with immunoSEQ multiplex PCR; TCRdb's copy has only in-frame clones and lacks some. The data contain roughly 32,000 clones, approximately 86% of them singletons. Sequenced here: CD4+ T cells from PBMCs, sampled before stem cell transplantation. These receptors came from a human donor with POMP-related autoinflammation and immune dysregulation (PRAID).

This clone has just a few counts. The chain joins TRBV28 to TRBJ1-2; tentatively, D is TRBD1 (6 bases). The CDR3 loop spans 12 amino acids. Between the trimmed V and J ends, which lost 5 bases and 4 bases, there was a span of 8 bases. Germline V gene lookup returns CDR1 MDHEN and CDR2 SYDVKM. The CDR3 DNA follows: TGTGCCAGCAGTACGGACAGCTATGGCTACACCTTC. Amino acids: CASSTDSYGYTF.

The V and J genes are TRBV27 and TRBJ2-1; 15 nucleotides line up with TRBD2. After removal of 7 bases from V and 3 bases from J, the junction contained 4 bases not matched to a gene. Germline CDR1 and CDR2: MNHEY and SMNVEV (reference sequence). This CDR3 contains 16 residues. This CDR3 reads CASTPGLAGGYNEQFF. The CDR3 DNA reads TGTGCCAGCACCCCGGGACTAGCGGGAGGCTACAATGAGCAGTTCTTC.